The T cell receptor beta chain under discussion was sequenced for a study of cytomegalovirus exposure and HLA in healthy donors. Findings and caveats of the study: Later on, an analysis tied 15,000 or so TCR beta sequences to HLA alleles at 0.05 false discovery rate. In a later analysis, CMV-associated beta chains were mostly HLA-associated, it appeared.

With regard to this clone: Its antigen is not identified.

Per germline, CDR1 LNHNV and CDR2 YYDKDF (reference sequence). The CDR3 covers 14 residues. Losses at the gene ends were 5 bases for V and 0 bases for J; bases not matched to a gene: 0. The study ran its PCR with 60 Vbeta and 13 Jbeta primers. TCRdb's copy holds only in-frame clones and misses some; the assay was immunoSEQ multiplex PCR. The sample consists of approximately 150,000 clones, 60% to 80% of them appearing once. The receptor's source is a man younger than 30 in good health and CMV-seropositive. The sequenced material came from PBMCs. The chain carries TRBV15 and TRBJ2-1; 8 bases are a match to TRBD2. CDR3 in amino acids: CATSGTSSYNEQFF. DNA of the CDR3: TGTGCCACCAGCGGGACTAGCTCCTACAATGAGCAGTTCTTC.